This paragraph covers one TCR beta chain sequence. The sample comes from a study of blood T cell repertoires in COVID-19. The protocol was immunoSEQ multiplex PCR, while the TCRdb copy is restricted to in-frame clones and leaves out a portion. The table includes 94,000 or so clones, around 90% detected once. The CDR3 runs to 15 residues. Germline V gives CDR1 SGHDN, CDR2 FVKESK. The junction had 5 bases not matched to a gene; V was cut back by 4 bases and J by 6 bases. The rearrangement links TRBV14 to TRBJ2-2; 10 bases match TRBD1. The origin of this receptor is a woman in her seventies with acute or convalescent COVID-19. The specimen sequenced was peripheral blood. In nucleotides, the CDR3 is TGTGCCAGCAGCCCGACAGGGGGCTTATCCGGGGAGCTGTTTTTT. Amino acid sequence: CASSPTGGLSGELFF.